The T cell receptor (beta chain) under discussion was sequenced for a study of CD8 T cells in ankylosing spondylitis. Points from the study as a whole: The study identified a TCR beta motif of several highly homologous variants that appeared characteristic of ankylosing spondylitis blood.

The length of the CDR3 is 15 residues. Trimming took 4 bases from V and 2 from J; bases not matched to a gene: 3. The germline V gene encodes CDR1 SGHRS and CDR2 YFSETQ. In regard to this clonotype: Its specificity is unknown.

With molecular barcodes, quantitative 5'-RACE was used to make the TCR beta libraries. Each CDR3 protein gets one entry after TCRdb re-called the 5' RACE reads with MiXCR. The sample shows about 700,000 distinct CDR3 sequences, roughly 19% of them seen only once. The material sequenced was blood, either unsorted or a sorted T cell fraction (not recorded which). The TCR sequence derives from a male donor with ankylosing spondylitis. The V call is TRBV5-1, the J call TRBJ2-5; 12 bases map to TRBD2. The CDR3: CASSRTSGDQETQYF. The CDR3 coding sequence is TGCGCCAGCAGCAGGACTAGCGGGGATCAAGAGACCCAGTACTTC.